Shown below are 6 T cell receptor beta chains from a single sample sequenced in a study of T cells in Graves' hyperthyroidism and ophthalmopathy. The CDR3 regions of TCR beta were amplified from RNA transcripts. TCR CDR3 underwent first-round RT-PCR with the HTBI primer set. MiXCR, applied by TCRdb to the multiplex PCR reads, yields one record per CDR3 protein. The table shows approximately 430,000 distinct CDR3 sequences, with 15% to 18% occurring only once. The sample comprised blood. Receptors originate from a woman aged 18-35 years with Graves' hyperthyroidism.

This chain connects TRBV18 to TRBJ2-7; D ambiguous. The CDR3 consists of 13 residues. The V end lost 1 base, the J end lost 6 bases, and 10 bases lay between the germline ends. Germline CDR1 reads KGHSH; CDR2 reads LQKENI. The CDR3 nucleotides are TGTGCCAGCTCACCACTTAAGGAAGGCGAGCAGTACTTC. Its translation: CASSPLKEGEQYF.

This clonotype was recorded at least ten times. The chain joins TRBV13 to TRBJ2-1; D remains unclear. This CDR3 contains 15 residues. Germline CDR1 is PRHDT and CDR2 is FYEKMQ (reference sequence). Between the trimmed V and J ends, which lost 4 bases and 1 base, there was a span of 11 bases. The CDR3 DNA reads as TGTGCCAGCAGCTCGATCACCTATTCCTACAATGAGCAGTTCTTC. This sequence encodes CASSSITYSYNEQFF.

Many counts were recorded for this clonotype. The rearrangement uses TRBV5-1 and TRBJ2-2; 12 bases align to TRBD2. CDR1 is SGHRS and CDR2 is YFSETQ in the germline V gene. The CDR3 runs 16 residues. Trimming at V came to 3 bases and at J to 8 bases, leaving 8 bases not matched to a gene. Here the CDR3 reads CASSSSSGRATGELFF. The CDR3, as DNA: TGCGCCAGCAGCTCCTCTAGCGGGAGGGCCACAGGGGAGCTGTTTTTT.

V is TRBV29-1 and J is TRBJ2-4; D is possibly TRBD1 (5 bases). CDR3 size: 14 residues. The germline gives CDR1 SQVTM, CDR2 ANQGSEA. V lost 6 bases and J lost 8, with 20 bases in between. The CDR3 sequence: CSVSHARLRDIQYF. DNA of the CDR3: TGCAGCGTGTCCCACGCCCGGCTCAGGGACATTCAGTACTTC. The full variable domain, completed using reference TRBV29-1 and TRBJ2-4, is SAVISQKPSRDICQRGTSLTIQCQVDSQVTMMFWYRQQPGQSLTLIATANQGSEATYESGFVIDKFPISRPNLTFSTLTVSNMSPEDSSIYLCSVSHARLRDIQYFGAGTRLSVL.

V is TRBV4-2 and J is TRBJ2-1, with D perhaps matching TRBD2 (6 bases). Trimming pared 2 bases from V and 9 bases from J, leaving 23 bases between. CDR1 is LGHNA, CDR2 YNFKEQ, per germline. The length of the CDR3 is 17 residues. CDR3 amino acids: CASSQLLPGDGPPEQFF. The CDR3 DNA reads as TGTGCCAGCAGCCAATTACTACCGGGAGACGGACCTCCTGAGCAGTTCTTC.

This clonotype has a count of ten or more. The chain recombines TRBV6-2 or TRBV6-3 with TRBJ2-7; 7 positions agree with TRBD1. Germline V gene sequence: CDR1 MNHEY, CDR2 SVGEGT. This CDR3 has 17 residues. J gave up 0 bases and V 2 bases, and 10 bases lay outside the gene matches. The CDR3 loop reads CASSYEGMTGNSYEQYF. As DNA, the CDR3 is TGTGCCAGCAGTTACGAAGGGATGACAGGGAACTCCTACGAGCAGTACTTC.